Following are 21 T cell receptor beta chains from one sample sequenced in a study of T cell responses to AZD1222 COVID-19 vaccine. Sequencing used immunoSEQ multiplex PCR; TCRdb keeps in-frame clones, though not all of them. The sample holds 150,000 to 200,000 clones, 87% seen once. The sample in question was peripheral blood, obtained on day 0 of MenACWY control vaccination. Receptor source: an adult in good health.

The CDR3 loop reads CASSLDGTRRYNEQFF. CDR3 DNA: TGTGCCAGCAGTTTGGACGGGACTAGGCGTTACAATGAGCAGTTCTTC. The chain couples TRBV27 to TRBJ2-1; 8 bases match TRBD2. The CDR3 contains 16 residues. The V gene end was trimmed by 3 bases and the J gene end by 4 bases; junction bases not matched to a gene: 8. In germline, CDR1 is MNHEY, CDR2 SMNVEV (reference sequence).

The chain joins TRBV7-2 to TRBJ1-3, with TRBD1 identical over 10 bases. From germline, CDR1 is SGHTA and CDR2 FQGNSA. V gave up 5 bases and J gave up 3 bases; unmatched junction bases: 4. The CDR3 extends over 15 amino acids. CDR3 DNA sequence: TGTGCCAGCAGCAACGACAGGGGGCTTGGAAACACCATATATTTT. Protein: CASSNDRGLGNTIYF.

This rearrangement joins TRBV19 to TRBJ2-2; 9 bases are shared with TRBD1. Germline V gene sequence: CDR1 LNHDA, CDR2 SQIVND (reference sequence). V shed 6 bases and J 7 bases; nucleotides not matched to a gene: 6. The CDR3 covers 14 residues. The CDR3 loop reads CASSQQGADGELFF. Written as DNA, the CDR3 is TGTGCCAGTAGCCAACAGGGGGCGGACGGGGAGCTGTTTTTT.

The V and J genes are TRBV6-1 and TRBJ2-7, with TRBD1 matching 11 bases. The length of the CDR3 is 15 residues. Germline values: CDR1 MNHNS, CDR2 SASEGT. J gave up 3 bases and V 1 base, and 2 bases lay outside the gene matches. CDR3 nucleotide sequence: TGTGCCAGCAGTGAAGGGACAGGGGGCATCTACGAGCAGTACTTC. Protein product: CASSEGTGGIYEQYF.

DNA for the CDR3: TGCGCCAGCAGCTTAGGACAGGTGAATGAAAAACTGTTTTTT. This encodes CASSLGQVNEKLFF. V is TRBV5-1 and J is TRBJ1-4; 7 bases line up with TRBD1. The J segment lost 5 bases and the V segment lost 2 bases, leaving 3 bases of the junction unmatched. CDR1 is SGHRS and CDR2 is YFSETQ in the germline V gene. The CDR3 runs to 14 residues.

On this clone: With a much larger clone just one base away, this may be a read error. The V and J genes are TRBV3-1 (or the pseudogene TRBV3-2) and TRBJ1-1; TRBD1 agrees at 8 bases. The CDR3 is made up of 14 amino acids. V was clipped by 4 bases and J by 1 base; unmatched bases: 2. Germline-derived CDR1 and CDR2 are LGHDT and YNNKEL (reference sequence). CDR3 coding DNA: TGTGCCAGCAGCCCGGGACAGGAGAACACTGAAGCTTTCTTT. This sequence encodes CASSPGQENTEAFF.

V and J are TRBV4-2 and TRBJ1-3, with D possibly TRBD1 on 6 matching bases. Trimming cost V 4 bases and J 1 base, with 11 bases left between them. CDR1 is LGHNA, CDR2 YNFKEQ, per germline. This CDR3 region has 15 residues. The CDR3 DNA reads as TGTGCCAGCAGCCTGGACAGAGGATCTGGAAACACCATATATTTT. Translation gives CASSLDRGSGNTIYF.

This clone came up once. V usage is TRBV4-1 and J usage is TRBJ2-7; the D is unclear. Germline V gives CDR1 MGHRA, CDR2 YSYEKL. The ends were cut back, 3 bases at V and 0 bases at J, with 9 bases in the middle. The CDR3 has 14 residues. The CDR3 nucleotides are TGCGCCAGCAGCCAGGCCATAAGCTCCTACGAGCAGTACTTC. It yields the protein CASSQAISSYEQYF.

The rearrangement links TRBV21-1 to TRBJ1-2; the table's D call, TRBD1, has no DNA check behind it. TRBV21-1 is recorded as a pseudogene. The CDR3 covers 17 residues. The DNA for the CDR3 is TGTGCCAGCAGCAAAGGGACAGGGAGGATTGCCCCGCGTGGCTACACCTTC. It yields the protein CASSKGTGRIAPRGYTF.

This chain joins TRBV12-3 or TRBV12-4 and TRBJ2-2; no reliable D call. Trimming took off 7 bases at V and 3 bases at J, with 6 bases between the two ends. CDR3 length: 12 amino acids. CDR3 nucleotide sequence: TGTGCCAGCAATGGGGACACCGGGGAGCTGTTTTTT. Translation: CASNGDTGELFF.

This clone was detected only a few times. The chain joins TRBV3-1 (or the pseudogene TRBV3-2) to TRBJ1-5, with 9 bases aligning to TRBD1. J lost 6 bases, V lost 1 base, and 4 bases had no gene match. The CDR3 is 15 amino acids. Per the germline V gene, CDR1 is LGHDT and CDR2 is YNNKEL (reference sequence). The CDR3 sequence: CASSQGTGAFQPQHF. The CDR3 coding sequence is TGTGCCAGCAGCCAAGGGACAGGGGCGTTTCAGCCCCAGCATTTT.

This rearrangement joins TRBV3-1 (or the pseudogene TRBV3-2) to TRBJ1-5; TRBD1 is a possible D gene (6 bases). Germline loops: CDR1 LGHDT, CDR2 YNNKEL (reference sequence). This CDR3 comprises 16 residues. Between the trimmed V and J ends, which lost 1 base and 0 bases, there was a span of 10 bases. CDR3 sequence reads: CASSQGGTYSNQPQHF. DNA for the CDR3: TGTGCCAGCAGCCAAGGAGGGACATATAGCAATCAGCCCCAGCATTTT.

This sequence joins TRBV28 and TRBJ1-2, with 7 bases matching TRBD1. The CDR3 contains 15 residues. Germline values: CDR1 MDHEN, CDR2 SYDVKM. Trimming removed 6 bases from V and 4 bases from J; junction bases left unmatched: 11. CDR3 sequence reads: CASSPAQGGLYGYTF. CDR3 DNA: TGTGCCAGCAGCCCCGCTCAGGGGGGGCTCTATGGCTACACCTTC.

The rearrangement joins TRBV7-9 to TRBJ1-4; D unclear. V lost 2 bases, J lost 2 bases, and 9 bases lay in between. The CDR3 is 15 residues long. Germline CDR1 SEHNR, CDR2 FQNEAQ (reference sequence). CDR3 sequence reads: CASSLMSGTNEKLFF. CDR3 DNA sequence: TGTGCCAGCAGCTTAATGAGTGGGACTAATGAAAAACTGTTTTTT. The variable domain in full, completed from reference TRBV7-9 and TRBJ1-4, reads DTGVSQNPRHKITKRGQNVTFRCDPISEHNRLYWYRQTLGQGPEFLTYFQNEAQLEKSRLLSDRFSAERPKGSFSTLEIQRTEQGDSAMYLCASSLMSGTNEKLFFGSGTQLSVL.

The chain uses TRBV10-1 and TRBJ1-5, with 7 bases identical to TRBD1. Per germline, CDR1 WNHNN and CDR2 SYGVQD (reference sequence). CDR3 length: 16 residues. The V gene end was trimmed by 2 bases and the J gene end by 3 bases; junction bases not matched to a gene: 7. CDR3 in amino acids: CASSEPRQGLNQPQHF. In DNA, the CDR3 is TGCGCCAGCAGTGAGCCTAGACAGGGTCTCAATCAGCCCCAGCATTTT.

J is TRBJ2-4 and V is TRBV6-2 or TRBV6-3; 9 bases fit TRBD1. The CDR3 extends over 14 amino acids. CDR1 is MNHEY and CDR2 is SVGEGT in the germline V gene. Unmatched junction bases numbered 7, after V lost 6 bases and J lost 7 bases. In nucleotides, the CDR3 is TGTGCCAGCAGCCCAGGGACAGGGACGAACATTCAGTACTTC. This translates into CASSPGTGTNIQYF.

The chain uses TRBV10-3 and TRBJ2-2; D gene ambiguous. CDR1 ENHRY and CDR2 SYGVKD come from the germline V gene. V lost 6 bases and J 6 bases, leaving 8 bases between the germline ends. The CDR3 runs 12 residues. Here the CDR3 reads CAISHNPGELFF. As DNA, the CDR3 is TGTGCCATCAGCCACAATCCCGGGGAGCTGTTTTTT.

V is TRBV4-1 and J is TRBJ1-2, with a possible D match to TRBD1 (6 bases). The germline V gene has CDR1 MGHRA and CDR2 YSYEKL. Trimming took off 2 bases at V and 5 bases at J, with 15 bases between the two ends. The CDR3 is 15 amino acids. The chain's CDR3 is CASSQSIQGPYGYTF. CDR3 DNA: TGCGCCAGCAGCCAATCTATACAGGGTCCGTATGGCTACACCTTC.

This chain joins TRBV25-1 and TRBJ1-3, with no clear D. The V gene lost 4 bases and the J gene lost 0 bases, with 7 bases spanning the gap. Germline CDR1 reads MGHDK; CDR2 reads SYGVNS. CDR3 length: 14 amino acids. The CDR3: CASSALDSGNTIYF. CDR3 sequence (DNA): TGTGCCAGCAGTGCACTTGACTCTGGAAACACCATATATTTT.

The J gene is TRBJ2-1, the V gene TRBV4-2; D remains unclear. Trimming shortened V by 3 bases and J by 3 bases, and 18 bases separated the two germline ends. The CDR3 covers 17 residues. Germline V lookup: CDR1 LGHNA, CDR2 YNFKEQ. The CDR3 is CASSQARADGLYNEQFF. The CDR3 bases are TGTGCCAGCAGCCAGGCCCGGGCCGACGGCCTCTACAATGAGCAGTTCTTC.

J is TRBJ2-1 and V is TRBV7-9; 15 bases agree with TRBD2. This CDR3 region has 16 residues. Trimming at V came to 5 bases and at J to 8 bases, leaving 7 bases not matched to a gene. Germline V gene sequence: CDR1 SEHNR, CDR2 FQNEAQ (reference sequence). CDR3 in amino acids: CASSPRTSGRGDEQFF. CDR3 in DNA: TGTGCCAGCAGCCCTCGGACTAGCGGGAGGGGGGATGAGCAGTTCTTC. Based on the CDR3 plus reference TRBV7-9 and TRBJ2-1, the full variable domain is DTGVSQNPRHKITKRGQNVTFRCDPISEHNRLYWYRQTLGQGPEFLTYFQNEAQLEKSRLLSDRFSAERPKGSFSTLEIQRTEQGDSAMYLCASSPRTSGRGDEQFFGPGTRLTVL.